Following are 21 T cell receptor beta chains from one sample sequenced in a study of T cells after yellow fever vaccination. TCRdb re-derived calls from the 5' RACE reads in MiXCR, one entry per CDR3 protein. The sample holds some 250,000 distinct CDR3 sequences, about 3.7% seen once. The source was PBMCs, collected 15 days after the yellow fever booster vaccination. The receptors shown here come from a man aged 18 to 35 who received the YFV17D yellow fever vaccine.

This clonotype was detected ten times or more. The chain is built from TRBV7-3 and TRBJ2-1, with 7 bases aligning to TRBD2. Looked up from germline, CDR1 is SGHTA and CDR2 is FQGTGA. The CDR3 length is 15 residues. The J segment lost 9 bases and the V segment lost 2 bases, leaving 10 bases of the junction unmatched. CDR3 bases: TGTGCCAGCAGCTTATCGAGCGGGGCATATAGTGAGCAGTTCTTC. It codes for CASSLSSGAYSEQFF.

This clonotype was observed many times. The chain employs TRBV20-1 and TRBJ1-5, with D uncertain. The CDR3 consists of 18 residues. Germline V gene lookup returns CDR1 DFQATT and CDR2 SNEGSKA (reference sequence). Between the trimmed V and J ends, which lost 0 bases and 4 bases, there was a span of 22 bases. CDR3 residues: CSARDLEGSGIRNQPQHF. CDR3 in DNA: TGCAGTGCTAGAGATCTGGAGGGTTCGGGGATTCGAAATCAGCCCCAGCATTTT.

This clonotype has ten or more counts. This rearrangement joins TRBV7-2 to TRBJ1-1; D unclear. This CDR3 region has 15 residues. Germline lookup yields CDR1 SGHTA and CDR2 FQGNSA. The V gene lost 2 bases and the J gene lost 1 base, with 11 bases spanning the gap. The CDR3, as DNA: TGTGCCAGCAGCTTAATGACTTCCTCGAACACTGAAGCTTTCTTT. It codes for CASSLMTSSNTEAFF.

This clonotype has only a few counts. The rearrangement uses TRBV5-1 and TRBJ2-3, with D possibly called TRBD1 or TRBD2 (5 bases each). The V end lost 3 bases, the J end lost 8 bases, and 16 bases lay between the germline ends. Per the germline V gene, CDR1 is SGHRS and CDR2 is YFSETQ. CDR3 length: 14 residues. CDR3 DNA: TGCGCCAGCAGCTGGGAGAGAGTGGGGCCTACGCAGTATTTT. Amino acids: CASSWERVGPTQYF.

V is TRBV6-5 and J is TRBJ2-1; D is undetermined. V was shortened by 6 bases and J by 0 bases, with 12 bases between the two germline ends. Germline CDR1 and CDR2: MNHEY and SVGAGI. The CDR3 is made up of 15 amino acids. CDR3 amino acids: CASSHGTVSYNEQFF. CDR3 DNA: TGTGCCAGCAGCCACGGTACAGTCTCCTACAATGAGCAGTTCTTC.

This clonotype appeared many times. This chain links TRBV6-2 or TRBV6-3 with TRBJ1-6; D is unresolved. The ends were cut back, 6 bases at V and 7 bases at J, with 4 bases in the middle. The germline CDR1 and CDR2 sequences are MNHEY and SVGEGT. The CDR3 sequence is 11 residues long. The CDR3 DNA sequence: TGTGCCAGCAGCCGGAATTCACCCCTCCACTTT. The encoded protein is CASSRNSPLHF.

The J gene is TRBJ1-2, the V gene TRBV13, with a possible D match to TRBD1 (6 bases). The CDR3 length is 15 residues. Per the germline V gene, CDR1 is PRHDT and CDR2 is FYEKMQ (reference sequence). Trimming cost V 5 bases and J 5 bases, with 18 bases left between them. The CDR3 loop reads CASSPRPQGTYGYTF. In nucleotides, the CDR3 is TGTGCCAGCAGCCCCCGACCCCAGGGGACGTATGGCTACACCTTC.

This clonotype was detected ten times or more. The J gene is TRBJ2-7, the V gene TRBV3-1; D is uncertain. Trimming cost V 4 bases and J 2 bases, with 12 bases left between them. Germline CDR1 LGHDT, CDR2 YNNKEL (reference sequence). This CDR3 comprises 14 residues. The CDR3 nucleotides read TGTGCCAGCAGCCCCGCAAACGGCCCCTACGAGCAGTACGTC. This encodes CASSPANGPYEQYV.

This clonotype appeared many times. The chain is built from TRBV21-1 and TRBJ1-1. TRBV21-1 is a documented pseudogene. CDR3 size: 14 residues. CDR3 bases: TGTGCCAGCAGCTCAGGGACTGAACAAACGAACGCTTTCTTT. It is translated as CASSSGTEQTNAFF.

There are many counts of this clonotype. The CDR3 protein is CASSELGLPHYNYGYTF. The CDR3 bases are TGTGCCAGCAGTGAATTGGGACTACCCCACTATAACTATGGCTACACCTTC. The chain employs TRBV6-1 and TRBJ1-2; possible D gene TRBD1, 5 bases. V lost 2 bases and J 1 base, leaving 17 bases between the germline ends. Germline V lookup: CDR1 MNHNS, CDR2 SASEGT. The CDR3 totals 17 residues.

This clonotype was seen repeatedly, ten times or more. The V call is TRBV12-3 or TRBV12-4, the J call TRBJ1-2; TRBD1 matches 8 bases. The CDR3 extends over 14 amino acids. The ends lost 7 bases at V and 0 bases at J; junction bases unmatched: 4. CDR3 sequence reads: CASTPTGANYGYTF. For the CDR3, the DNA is TGTGCCAGCACCCCGACAGGGGCTAACTATGGCTACACCTTC.

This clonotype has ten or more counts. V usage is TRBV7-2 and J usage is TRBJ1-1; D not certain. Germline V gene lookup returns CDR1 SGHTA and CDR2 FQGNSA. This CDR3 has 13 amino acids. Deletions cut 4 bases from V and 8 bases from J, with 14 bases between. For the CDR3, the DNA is TGTGCCAGCAGCTCAACTCCACGGAACGAAGCTTTCTTT. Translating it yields CASSSTPRNEAFF.

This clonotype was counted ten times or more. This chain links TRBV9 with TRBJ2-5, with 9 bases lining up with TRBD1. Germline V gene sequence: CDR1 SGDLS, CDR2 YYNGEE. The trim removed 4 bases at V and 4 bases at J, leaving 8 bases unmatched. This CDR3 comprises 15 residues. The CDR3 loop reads CASSLSTGGRETQYF. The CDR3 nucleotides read TGTGCCAGCAGCCTTTCTACAGGGGGCCGAGAGACCCAGTACTTC. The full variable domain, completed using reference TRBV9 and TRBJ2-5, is DSGVTQTPKHLITATGQRVTLRCSPRSGDLSVYWYQQSLDQGLQFLIQYYNGEERAKGNILERFSAQQFPDLHSELNLSSLELGDSALYFCASSLSTGGRETQYFGPGTRLLVL.

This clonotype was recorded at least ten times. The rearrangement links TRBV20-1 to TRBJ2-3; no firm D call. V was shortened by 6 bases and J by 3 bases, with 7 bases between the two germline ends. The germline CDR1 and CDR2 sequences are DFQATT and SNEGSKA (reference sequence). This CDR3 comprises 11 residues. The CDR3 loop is CSARRTDTQYF. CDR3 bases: TGCAGTGCCCGCAGGACAGATACGCAGTATTTT.

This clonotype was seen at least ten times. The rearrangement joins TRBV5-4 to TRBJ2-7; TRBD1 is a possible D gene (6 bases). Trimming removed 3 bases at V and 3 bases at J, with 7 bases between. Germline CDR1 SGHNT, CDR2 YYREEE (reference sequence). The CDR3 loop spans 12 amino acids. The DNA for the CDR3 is TGTGCCAGCAGCTGGGACAACTACGAGCAGTACGTC. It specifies CASSWDNYEQYV.

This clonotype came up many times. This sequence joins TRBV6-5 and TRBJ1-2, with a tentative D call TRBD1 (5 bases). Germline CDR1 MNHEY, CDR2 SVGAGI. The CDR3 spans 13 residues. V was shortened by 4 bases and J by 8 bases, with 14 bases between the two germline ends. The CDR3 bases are TGTGCCAGCAGTTCCACCGGGGACCGCGGCTACACCTTC. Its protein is CASSSTGDRGYTF.

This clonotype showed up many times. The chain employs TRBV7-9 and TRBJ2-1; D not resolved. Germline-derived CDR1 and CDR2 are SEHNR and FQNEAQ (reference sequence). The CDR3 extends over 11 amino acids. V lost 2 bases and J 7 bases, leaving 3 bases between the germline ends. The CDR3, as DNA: TGTGCCAGCAGCTTATTGAATGAGCAGTTCTTC. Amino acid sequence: CASSLLNEQFF. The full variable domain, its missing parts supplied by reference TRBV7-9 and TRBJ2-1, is DTGVSQNPRHKITKRGQNVTFRCDPISEHNRLYWYRQTLGQGPEFLTYFQNEAQLEKSRLLSDRFSAERPKGSFSTLEIQRTEQGDSAMYLCASSLLNEQFFGPGTRLTVL.

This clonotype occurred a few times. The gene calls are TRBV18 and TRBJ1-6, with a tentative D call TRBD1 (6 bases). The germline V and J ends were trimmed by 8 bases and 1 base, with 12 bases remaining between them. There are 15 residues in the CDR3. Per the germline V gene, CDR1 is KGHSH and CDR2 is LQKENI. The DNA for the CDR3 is TGTGCCAGCCAAGATACAGGGTCCTATAATTCACCCCTCCACTTT. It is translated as CASQDTGSYNSPLHF.

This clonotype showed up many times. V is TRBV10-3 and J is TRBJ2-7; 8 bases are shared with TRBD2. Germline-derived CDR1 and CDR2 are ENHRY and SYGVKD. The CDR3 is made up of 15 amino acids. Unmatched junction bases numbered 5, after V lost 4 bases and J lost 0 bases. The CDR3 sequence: CAISAGGGDSYEQYF. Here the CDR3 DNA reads TGTGCCATCAGTGCGGGAGGGGGGGACTCCTACGAGCAGTACTTC.

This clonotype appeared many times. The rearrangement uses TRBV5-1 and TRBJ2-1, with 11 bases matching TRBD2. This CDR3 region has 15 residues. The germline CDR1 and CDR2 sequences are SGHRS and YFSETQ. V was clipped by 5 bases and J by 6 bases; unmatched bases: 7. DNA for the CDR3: TGCGCCAGCAGGGACGGGACTAGCGGCCTCAATGAGCAGTTCTTC. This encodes CASRDGTSGLNEQFF.

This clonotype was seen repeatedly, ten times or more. This CDR3 is CASSFGQGWAYGYTF. The CDR3 DNA follows: TGTGCCAGCAGCTTTGGACAGGGATGGGCCTATGGCTACACCTTC. This rearrangement joins TRBV11-2 to TRBJ1-2, with 8 bases that match TRBD1. CDR3 length equals 15 residues. V shed 3 bases and J 4 bases; nucleotides not matched to a gene: 7. The germline V gene has CDR1 SGHAT and CDR2 FQNNGV.